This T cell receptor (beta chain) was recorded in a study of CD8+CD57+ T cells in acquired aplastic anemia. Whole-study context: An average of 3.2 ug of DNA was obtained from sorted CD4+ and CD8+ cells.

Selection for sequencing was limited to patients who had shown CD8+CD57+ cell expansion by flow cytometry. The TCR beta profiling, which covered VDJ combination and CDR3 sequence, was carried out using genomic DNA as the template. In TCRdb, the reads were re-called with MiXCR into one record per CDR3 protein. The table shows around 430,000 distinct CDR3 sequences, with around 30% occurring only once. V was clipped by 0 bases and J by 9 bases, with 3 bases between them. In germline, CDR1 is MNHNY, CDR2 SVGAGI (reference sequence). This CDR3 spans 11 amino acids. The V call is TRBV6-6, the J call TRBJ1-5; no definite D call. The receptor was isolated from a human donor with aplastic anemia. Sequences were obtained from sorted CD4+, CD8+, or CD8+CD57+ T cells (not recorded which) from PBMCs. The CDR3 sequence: CASSYSGPQHF. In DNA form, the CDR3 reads TGTGCCAGCAGTTACTCAGGGCCCCAGCATTTT.